One T cell receptor (beta chain) is described in this entry. Its target is not known. This entry comes from a study of cytotoxic CD8 clonotypes in ibrutinib-treated CLL. Study-wide background: The cohort had 11 relapsed/refractory and over 14 treatment-naive patients, roughly 17 IGHV unmutated. A mean of around 250,000 productive templates and over 75,000 productive rearrangements was obtained per sample.

Findings of the study overall: With treatment, public clonotypes, which were uncommon, either contracted or remained stable. Baseline-level clonality went beyond age-matched healthy donors and moved in step with circulating CD8+ T-cell counts.

Sequencing used immunoSEQ multiplex PCR; TCRdb keeps in-frame clones, though not all of them. The sample gives about 200,000 clones, 60% to 80% of which show up once; roughly 10% is in the top ten. Trimming took 3 bases from V and 3 from J, leaving 9 bases between them. This CDR3 spans 15 amino acids. Germline assignment: CDR1 SEHNR and CDR2 FQNEAQ (reference sequence). This clonotype was obtained from a human donor with chronic lymphocytic leukemia. The chain uses TRBV7-9 and TRBJ2-6; a possible D gene is TRBD2 (6 bases). Material: PBMCs, obtained after 12 months of ibrutinib treatment. This chain's CDR3 is CASSFWEVGANVLTF. Here the CDR3 DNA reads TGTGCCAGCAGCTTTTGGGAGGTTGGGGCCAACGTCCTGACTTTC. Looking up the rest from reference TRBV7-9 and TRBJ2-6 gives the full variable domain: DTGVSQNPRHKITKRGQNVTFRCDPISEHNRLYWYRQTLGQGPEFLTYFQNEAQLEKSRLLSDRFSAERPKGSFSTLEIQRTEQGDSAMYLCASSFWEVGANVLTFGAGSRLTVL.